The source of this TCR beta chain is a study of tumor and adjacent non-tumor tissue in lung cancer. Study findings and constraints: Tumor repertoires had a smaller top 100 clone share than normal lung.

This clonotype was observed a single time. Its specificity is unknown. The template was RNA from unsorted bulk tissue. This non-tumor lung sample came from over 3 cm beyond the tumor edge. Germline V gene data show CDR1 as SGHNT and CDR2 as YYREEE (reference sequence). This CDR3 has 14 residues. The library came from three nested PCR rounds adapted from ARM-PCR protocols. TCRdb redid the calling of the multiplex PCR reads with MiXCR, one entry per CDR3 protein. The data contain about 77,000 distinct CDR3 sequences, more than 65% of them singletons. Sequencing was carried out using distant non-tumor lung tissue. The TCR comes from a man in his sixties or seventies with non-small cell lung cancer. The rearrangement joins TRBV5-4 to TRBJ1-5; tentative D call: TRBD1 (5 bases). The DNA for the CDR3 is TGTCCCAACAGCGTGCAGGGCCGCAATCAGCCCCAGCATTTT. Its protein is CPNSVQGRNQPQHF.